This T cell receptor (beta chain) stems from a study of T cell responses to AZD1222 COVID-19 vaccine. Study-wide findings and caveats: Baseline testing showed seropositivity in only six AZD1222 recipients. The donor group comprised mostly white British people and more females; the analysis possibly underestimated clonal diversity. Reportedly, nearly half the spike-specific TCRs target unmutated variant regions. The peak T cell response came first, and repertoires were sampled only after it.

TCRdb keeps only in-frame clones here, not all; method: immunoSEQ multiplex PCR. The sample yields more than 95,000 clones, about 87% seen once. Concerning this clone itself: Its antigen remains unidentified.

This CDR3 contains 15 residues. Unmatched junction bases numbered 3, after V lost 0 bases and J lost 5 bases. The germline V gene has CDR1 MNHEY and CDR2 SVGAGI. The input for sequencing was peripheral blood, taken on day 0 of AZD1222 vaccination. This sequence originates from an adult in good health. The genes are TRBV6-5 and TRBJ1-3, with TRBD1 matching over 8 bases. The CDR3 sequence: CASSYSRTGRNTIYF. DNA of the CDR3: TGTGCCAGCAGTTACTCGAGGACAGGGCGAAACACCATATATTTT.